Below, one T cell receptor (beta chain) is given with its context. Its antigen is still unknown. No much larger clone exists at a distance of one base, and base qualities are not known. The sample comes from a study of response to subunit inactivated influenza vaccine (dated by TCRdb to about 2018). For the wider study: Deep quantitative T cell receptor repertoire profiling was used in the study to track responses to a trivalent subunit inactivated influenza vaccine.

General study outcomes and caveats: It was suggested by the authors that each seasonal influenza vaccination may recruit only a limited number of new T cells.

Germline trimming amounts to 7 bases on V and 4 bases on J, with 10 as the count of junction bases outside the gene matches. Reading from cysteine to phenylalanine, the CDR3 counts 16 amino acids. The read is trimmed to its CDR3 DNA, 48 bases read in frame from base 1. CDR1 is given as LGHNA and CDR2 as YNFKEQ, both from the germline V gene. The library was built by means of RT-PCR. Instrument used: Illumina HiSeq 2500. The public reads were reprocessed in TCRdb via fastp at Q25 and MiXCR, keeping in-frame beta chains. Identical CDR3 protein sequences are pooled into one entry, listed with their most common genes and DNA. Present in this sample are 700,000 to 800,000 distinct CDR3 sequences, roughly 18% of which were seen just once. The ten largest clonotypes hold around 9.9% of the sample.

The TCR comes from a man in his fifties or sixties who received an inactivated influenza vaccine. Donor details come from another sample of the same person, matched by shared clones. Sequencing was performed on PBMCs from blood, taken more than 4 days after vaccination. The chain is assembled from TRBV4-2 and TRBJ1-4, with 9 middle bases fitting TRBD1. The CDR3 region has the sequence CASTGVGDRVNEKLFF. The DNA reads as follows: TGTGCCAGCACCGGGGTAGGGGACAGGGTTAATGAAAAACTGTTTTTT.